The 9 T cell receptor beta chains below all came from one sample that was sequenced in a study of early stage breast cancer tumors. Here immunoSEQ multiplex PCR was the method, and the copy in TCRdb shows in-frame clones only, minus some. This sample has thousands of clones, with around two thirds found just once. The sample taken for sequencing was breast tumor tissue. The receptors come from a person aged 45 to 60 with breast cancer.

The CDR3 sequence is CASSLQTGVPSYTF. The CDR3 coding sequence is TGTGCCAGCAGCCTACAGACAGGGGTTCCCTCCTACACCTTC. The rearrangement joins TRBV7-2 to TRBJ1-2, with 8 bases fitting TRBD1. The CDR3 length is 14 residues. Unmatched junction bases numbered 12, after V lost 5 bases and J lost 10 bases. The germline gives CDR1 SGHTA, CDR2 FQGNSA.

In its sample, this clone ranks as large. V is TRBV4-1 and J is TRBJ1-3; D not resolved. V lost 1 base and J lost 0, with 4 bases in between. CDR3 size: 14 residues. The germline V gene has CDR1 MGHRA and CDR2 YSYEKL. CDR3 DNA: TGCGCCAGCAGCCAAGTTGACTCTGGAAACACCATATATTTT. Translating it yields CASSQVDSGNTIYF.

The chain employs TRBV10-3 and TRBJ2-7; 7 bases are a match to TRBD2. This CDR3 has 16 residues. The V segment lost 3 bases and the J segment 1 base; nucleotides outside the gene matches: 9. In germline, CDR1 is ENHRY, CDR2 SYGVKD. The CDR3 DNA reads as TGTGCCATCAGTGACCCACCGGGACTAAGGTCCTACGAGCAGTACTTC. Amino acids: CAISDPPGLRSYEQYF.

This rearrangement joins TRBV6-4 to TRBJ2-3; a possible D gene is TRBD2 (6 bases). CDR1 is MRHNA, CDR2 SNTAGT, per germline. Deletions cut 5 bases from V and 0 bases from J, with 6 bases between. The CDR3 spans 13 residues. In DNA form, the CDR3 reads TGTGCCAGCAGTAGCGGGAGCACAGATACGCAGTATTTT. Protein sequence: CASSSGSTDTQYF.

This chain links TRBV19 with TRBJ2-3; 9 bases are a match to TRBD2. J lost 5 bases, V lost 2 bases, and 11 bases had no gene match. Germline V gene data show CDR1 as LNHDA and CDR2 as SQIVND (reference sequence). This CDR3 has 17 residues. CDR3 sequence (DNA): TGTGCCAGTAGTATACTAGGCGGGAGGGCCCTCGGAGATACGCAGTATTTT. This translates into CASSILGGRALGDTQYF.

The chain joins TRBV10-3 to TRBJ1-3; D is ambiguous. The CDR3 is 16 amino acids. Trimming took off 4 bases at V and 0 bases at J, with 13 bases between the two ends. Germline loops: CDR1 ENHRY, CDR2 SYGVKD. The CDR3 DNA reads TGTGCCATCAGTGGCCCCGGGCAGATCTCTGGAAACACCATATATTTT. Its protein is CAISGPGQISGNTIYF.

The CDR3 region is CASSEAKDANEKLFF. The DNA for the CDR3 is TGTGCCAGCAGTGAAGCAAAAGACGCTAATGAAAAACTGTTTTTT. The V gene is TRBV2, the J gene TRBJ1-4; D ambiguous. The CDR3 is 15 residues long. The germline V and J ends were trimmed by 0 bases and 3 bases, with 8 bases remaining between them. Germline-derived CDR1 and CDR2 are SNHLY and FYNNEI. The full variable domain, completed using reference TRBV2 and TRBJ1-4, is EPEVTQTPSHQVTQMGQEVILRCVPISNHLYFYWYRQILGQKVEFLVSFYNNEISEKSEIFDDQFSVERPDGSNFTLKIRSTKLEDSAMYFCASSEAKDANEKLFFGSGTQLSVL.

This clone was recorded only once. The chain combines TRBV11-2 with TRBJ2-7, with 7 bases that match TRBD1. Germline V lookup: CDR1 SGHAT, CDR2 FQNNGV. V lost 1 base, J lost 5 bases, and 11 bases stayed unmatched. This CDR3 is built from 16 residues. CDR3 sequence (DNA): TGTGCCAGCAGCTTAGTCGGGGTCAGGGGGTCCCACGAGCAGTACTTC. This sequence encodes CASSLVGVRGSHEQYF.

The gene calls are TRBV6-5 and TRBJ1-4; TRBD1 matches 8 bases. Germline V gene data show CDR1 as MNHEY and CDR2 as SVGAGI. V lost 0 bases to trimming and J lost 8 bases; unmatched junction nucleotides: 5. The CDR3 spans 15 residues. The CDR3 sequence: CASSYSPGGREKLFF. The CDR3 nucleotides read TGTGCCAGCAGTTACTCCCCAGGGGGCAGGGAAAAACTGTTTTTT.